This TCR beta chain was captured in a study of blood T cells in healthy people across ages. Study-level information: The capture of about one barcoded beta molecule per two T cells was achieved by template switching.

The authors ran a second PCR of about 6 to 12 cycles using a sample-barcoded 5' primer and a J-beta primer mix. Each sample yielded at least 3 million CDR3-containing paired-end reads. One entry per CDR3 protein results from TCRdb running MiXCR on the 5' RACE reads. The profile covers more than 900,000 distinct CDR3 sequences, with 20% to 25% appearing a single time and 0.75% taken by the ten largest. This clonotype was recorded a few times. Germline V lookup: CDR1 MNHEY, CDR2 SMNVEV (reference sequence). The V and J ends lost 3 bases and 4 bases, in that order; junction bases with no gene match: 15. CDR3 length equals 19 residues. This sample was shared with a second study, whose subject was T cells of mothers and their children. In that study: Second-PCR primer M1S introduced sample barcodes and 2-4 random nucleotides.

The TCR originated in a girl aged 2 to 10 in good health. The sequenced material came from blood. The chain combines TRBV27 with TRBJ2-7, with 13 bases aligning to TRBD2. DNA for the CDR3: TGTGCCAGCAGTTTGCGACAGCGATCGACTAGCGGGAGGAAATACGAGCAGTACTTC. Encoded protein: CASSLRQRSTSGRKYEQYF.